One sample yielded the 29 T cell receptor beta chains listed below, sequenced in a study of T cell changes during pregnancy in multiple sclerosis. Sequencing used immunoSEQ multiplex PCR; TCRdb keeps in-frame clones, though not all of them. The table includes 75,000 to 95,000 clones, roughly 93% detected once. The sequenced sample was peripheral blood, obtained in the second trimester of pregnancy. The receptors here all came from a female donor with multiple sclerosis, enrolled in a pregnancy study.

This clone occurred once. The genes are TRBV25-1 and TRBJ1-1; 8 bases are a match to TRBD1. This CDR3 has 14 amino acids. Germline assignment: CDR1 MGHDK and CDR2 SYGVNS. V lost 3 bases and J lost 4; bases outside the gene matches: 4. The CDR3 region has the DNA TGTGCCAGCAGTGACAGACAGGGGCGCACTGAAGCTTTCTTT. It specifies CASSDRQGRTEAFF.

The gene calls are TRBV2 and TRBJ1-1; D is perhaps TRBD1 (5 bases). This CDR3 is built from 14 residues. With 6 bases removed from V and 1 base from J, the gap between germline ends came to 12 bases. Germline loops: CDR1 SNHLY, CDR2 FYNNEI. In DNA, the CDR3 is TGTGCCAGCAGGGCAGCGGGACGGAACACTGAAGCTTTCTTT. As protein: CASRAAGRNTEAFF.

The rearrangement links TRBV4-2 to TRBJ1-3; possibly TRBD1 for D (5 bases). This CDR3 region has 16 residues. Germline CDR1 LGHNA, CDR2 YNFKEQ. Trimming removed 2 bases at V and 0 bases at J, with 11 bases between. The CDR3 loop reads CASSQSPGSSGNTIYF. CDR3 bases: TGTGCCAGCAGCCAATCTCCAGGGTCCTCTGGAAACACCATATATTTT.

For this clone: One junction end disagrees with the germline gene, perhaps due to a read error. The chain carries TRBV7-7 and TRBJ2-1; TRBD1 aligns across 8 bases. This CDR3 has 15 residues. Germline values: CDR1 SSHAT, CDR2 FNYEAQ (reference sequence). The CDR3 DNA is TGTGCTAGCAGCTTGGACAGGGACTCCTACAATGAGCAGTTCTTC. This translates into CASSLDRDSYNEQFF. Complete variable domain (other parts from reference TRBV7-7 and TRBJ2-1): GAGVSQSPRYKVTKRGQDVTLRCDPISSHATLYWYQQALGQGPEFLTYFNYEAQPDKSGLPSDRFSAERPEGSISTLTIQRTEQRDSAMYRCASSLDRDSYNEQFFGPGTRLTVL.

The count of this clone is one. The V and J genes are TRBV5-1 and TRBJ2-3, with TRBD2 matching over 10 bases. CDR1 and CDR2 (germline): SGHRS, YFSETQ. The trim removed 5 bases at V and 5 bases at J, leaving 8 bases unmatched. The CDR3 consists of 15 residues. The CDR3 nucleotides read TGCGCCAGCAGATTGAGCGGGGGGGCTGAAGATACGCAGTATTTT. Amino acid sequence: CASRLSGGAEDTQYF.

V usage is TRBV28 and J usage is TRBJ2-1; TRBD2 agrees at 10 bases. Germline V gene sequence: CDR1 MDHEN, CDR2 SYDVKM. The trim removed 6 bases at V and 4 bases at J, leaving 6 bases unmatched. This CDR3 comprises 15 residues. This chain's CDR3 is CASRDSGGRYNEQFF. CDR3 DNA: TGTGCCAGCAGAGATAGCGGGGGGCGTTACAATGAGCAGTTCTTC.

V is TRBV6-1 and J is TRBJ1-1; TRBD1 is a possible D gene (6 bases). V was clipped by 4 bases and J by 1 base, with 16 bases between them. Germline V gene lookup returns CDR1 MNHNS and CDR2 SASEGT. This CDR3 has 16 amino acids. The CDR3 reads CASSARGGPGNTEAFF. The CDR3, as DNA: TGTGCCAGCAGTGCCAGGGGCGGCCCGGGGAACACTGAAGCTTTCTTT.

J is TRBJ2-1 and V is TRBV4-1; unclear D gene. Germline lookup yields CDR1 MGHRA and CDR2 YSYEKL. The CDR3 covers 11 residues. V was pared by 3 bases and J by 8 bases, with 5 bases between. The CDR3 protein is CASSHPDEQFF. The CDR3, as DNA: TGCGCCAGCAGCCATCCGGATGAGCAGTTCTTC.

The V gene is TRBV6-5, the J gene TRBJ1-1; D remains ambiguous. V dropped 6 bases and J dropped 8 bases, with 10 bases sitting between them. The V gene's germline CDR1 is MNHEY and CDR2 SVGAGI. This CDR3 contains 11 residues. The CDR3 nucleotides are TGTGCCAGCAGCCGCGCCCGGGAAGCTTTCTTT. Translating gives CASSRAREAFF.

The J gene is TRBJ2-5, the V gene TRBV30; TRBD2 aligns across 7 bases. Germline CDR1 and CDR2: GTSNPN and SVGIG (reference sequence). This CDR3 comprises 14 residues. V trimming: 3 bases; J trimming: 7 bases; junction bases outside the gene matches: 11. In DNA form, the CDR3 reads TGTGCCTGGAGACTAGAGACTAGCTCATCGACCCAGTACTTC. This translates into CAWRLETSSSTQYF. Full variable domain (outside the CDR3, taken from reference TRBV30 and TRBJ2-5): SQTIHQWPATLVQPVGSPLSLECTVEGTSNPNLYWYRQAAGRGLQLLFYSVGIGQISSEVPQNLSASRPQDRQFILSSKKLLLSDSGFYLCAWRLETSSSTQYFGPGTRLLVL.

DNA of the CDR3: TGTGCCAGCGTCGAGCGCACAGATACGCAGTATTTT. Amino acids: CASVERTDTQYF. This chain uses TRBV2 with TRBJ2-3; D not resolved. This CDR3 has 12 amino acids. Germline V lookup: CDR1 SNHLY, CDR2 FYNNEI. V lost 8 bases and J 1 base, leaving 7 bases between the germline ends.

This clone was seen just once. The CDR3: CASSLGGSGETQYF. CDR3 nucleotide sequence: TGTGCCAGCAGCTTAGGCGGGAGTGGAGAGACCCAGTACTTC. The chain joins TRBV11-3 to TRBJ2-5, with 7 bases matching TRBD2. The CDR3 has 14 amino acids. The germline V gene has CDR1 SGHNT and CDR2 YENEEA. J was trimmed by 4 bases and V by 1 base; bases with no gene match: 3.

The table lists this clone with a count of one. The CDR3 DNA reads as TGTGCCAGCAGCCAAGGGGGCAGCGGGACAGGGATGTTGGGCGAGCAGTTCTTC. It is translated as CASSQGGSGTGMLGEQFF. The V call is TRBV14, the J call TRBJ2-1; 9 nucleotides match TRBD1. V shed 1 base, J shed 10 bases, and the junction held 17 bases outside the gene matches. The CDR3 runs 18 residues. In germline, CDR1 is SGHDN, CDR2 FVKESK.

The chain uses TRBV5-8 and TRBJ1-2; 8 nucleotides agree with TRBD1. J was trimmed by 4 bases and V by 7 bases; bases with no gene match: 6. The length of the CDR3 is 13 residues. Germline CDR1 SGHTS, CDR2 YDEGEE. The CDR3 bases are TGTGCCAGCGAAAGACAGGGGACCTATGGCTACACCTTC. It codes for CASERQGTYGYTF. The entire variable domain, with the rest obtained from reference TRBV5-8 and TRBJ1-2, is as follows: EAGVTQSPTHLIKTRGQQATLRCSPISGHTSVYWYQQALGLGLQFLLWYDEGEERNRGNFPPRFSGRQFPNYSSELNVNALELEDSALYLCASERQGTYGYTFGSGTRLTVV.

This clone was detected once. The CDR3 sequence: CSVAGTGLDTIYF. The CDR3 nucleotides are TGCAGCGTTGCCGGGACAGGGTTGGACACCATATATTTT. The genes are TRBV29-1 and TRBJ1-3, with 9 bases that match TRBD1. The germline CDR1 and CDR2 sequences are SQVTM and ANQGSEA. The CDR3 is made up of 13 amino acids. The V gene end was trimmed by 4 bases and the J gene end by 8 bases; junction bases not matched to a gene: 6.

CDR3 protein: CASSPGRNYGYTF. The CDR3 DNA reads TGTGCCAGCAGCCCAGGCCGGAACTATGGCTACACCTTC. V and J are TRBV5-6 and TRBJ1-2; D not resolved. Germline V gene lookup returns CDR1 SGHDT and CDR2 YYEEEE. This CDR3 has 13 amino acids. The V gene lost 4 bases and the J gene lost 2 bases, with 9 bases spanning the gap. Together with reference TRBV5-6 and TRBJ1-2, the CDR3 gives the full variable domain: DAGVTQSPTHLIKTRGQQVTLRCSPKSGHDTVSWYQQALGQGPQFIFQYYEEEERQRGNFPDRFSGHQFPNYSSELNVNALLLGDSALYLCASSPGRNYGYTFGSGTRLTVV.

This chain uses TRBV15 with TRBJ1-5, with TRBD1 identical over 8 bases. With V trimmed by 1 base and J by 0 bases, 5 bases remained unmatched. The germline gives CDR1 LNHNV, CDR2 YYDKDF (reference sequence). There are 17 residues in the CDR3. CDR3 in amino acids: CATSRVTGALSNQPQHF. In DNA, the CDR3 is TGTGCCACCAGCAGAGTGACAGGGGCCCTTAGCAATCAGCCCCAGCATTTT.

This chain connects TRBV27 to TRBJ1-6; tentatively, D is TRBD1 (5 bases). V was trimmed by 5 bases and J by 14 bases, leaving 16 bases between them. Germline-derived CDR1 and CDR2 are MNHEY and SMNVEV (reference sequence). The CDR3 sequence is 13 residues long. This CDR3 reads CASSKFGGVALHF. The CDR3, as DNA: TGTGCCAGCAGTAAGTTCGGGGGGGTTGCCCTCCACTTT.

CDR3 in amino acids: CASSVGWTSGGRGTDTQYF. DNA of the CDR3: TGTGCCAGCAGCGTAGGTTGGACTAGCGGGGGGAGAGGAACAGATACGCAGTATTTT. The V call is TRBV9, the J call TRBJ2-3; TRBD2 aligns across 14 bases. Germline lookup yields CDR1 SGDLS and CDR2 YYNGEE. The CDR3 covers 19 residues. The junction had 9 bases not matched to a gene; V was cut back by 0 bases and J by 3 bases.

The chain is built from TRBV5-6 and TRBJ2-5, with 7 nucleotides matching TRBD2. With V trimmed by 0 bases and J by 2 bases, 4 bases remained unmatched. CDR1 SGHDT and CDR2 YYEEEE come from the germline V gene. The CDR3 loop spans 15 amino acids. DNA of the CDR3: TGTGCCAGCAGCTTGGGAGGGACTACACAAGAGACCCAGTACTTC. Translated, it gives CASSLGGTTQETQYF. The full variable domain, completed using reference TRBV5-6 and TRBJ2-5, is DAGVTQSPTHLIKTRGQQVTLRCSPKSGHDTVSWYQQALGQGPQFIFQYYEEEERQRGNFPDRFSGHQFPNYSSELNVNALLLGDSALYLCASSLGGTTQETQYFGPGTRLLVL.

The rearrangement links TRBV5-6 to TRBJ1-1; D call uncertain. Germline V gene lookup returns CDR1 SGHDT and CDR2 YYEEEE. This CDR3 has 12 residues. V was shortened by 4 bases and J by 3 bases, with 7 bases between the two germline ends. This CDR3 is CASSQRDTEAFF. DNA for the CDR3: TGTGCCAGCAGCCAGAGGGACACTGAAGCTTTCTTT.

The V and J genes are TRBV2 and TRBJ1-5, with a possible D match to TRBD1 (6 bases). V was pared by 4 bases and J by 3 bases, with 13 bases between. This CDR3 region has 15 residues. Germline CDR1 reads SNHLY; CDR2 reads FYNNEI. Here the CDR3 reads CASSVSGGPNQPQHF. Here the CDR3 DNA reads TGTGCCAGCAGTGTTTCGGGGGGGCCCAATCAGCCCCAGCATTTT. Together with reference TRBV2 and TRBJ1-5, the CDR3 gives the full variable domain: EPEVTQTPSHQVTQMGQEVILRCVPISNHLYFYWYRQILGQKVEFLVSFYNNEISEKSEIFDDQFSVERPDGSNFTLKIRSTKLEDSAMYFCASSVSGGPNQPQHFGDGTRLSIL.

The CDR3, as DNA: TGTGCCAGCAGCTTATCAGTACCTTATGGCTACACCTTC. It specifies CASSLSVPYGYTF. The chain couples TRBV7-8 to TRBJ1-2; D is undetermined. The V gene lost 2 bases and the J gene lost 5 bases, with 9 bases spanning the gap. CDR3 length: 13 residues. Germline V gene lookup returns CDR1 SGHVS and CDR2 FQNEAQ.

This clone was seen a single time. This chain uses TRBV9 with TRBJ2-5, with 7 positions matching TRBD1. This CDR3 is built from 16 residues. From germline, CDR1 is SGDLS and CDR2 YYNGEE. V lost 0 bases to trimming and J lost 2 bases; unmatched junction nucleotides: 7. The CDR3 bases are TGTGCCAGCAGCGTAGGGGGGTCAGGGGGACAAGAGACCCAGTACTTC. Amino acid sequence: CASSVGGSGGQETQYF.

The rearrangement links TRBV10-3 to TRBJ2-7, with D possibly being TRBD1 (6 bases). The CDR3 covers 11 residues. Trimming stripped 7 bases from V and 3 bases from J, with 7 bases between. Germline lookup yields CDR1 ENHRY and CDR2 SYGVKD. The CDR3: CAIKDSYEQYF. The DNA for the CDR3 is TGTGCCATCAAGGACAGCTACGAGCAGTACTTC.

This chain connects TRBV27 to TRBJ2-7, with unresolved D. The V end lost 7 bases, the J end lost 6 bases, and 10 bases lay between the germline ends. CDR1 and CDR2 from the germline V gene are MNHEY and SMNVEV (reference sequence). CDR3 length equals 11 residues. The chain's CDR3 is CASIFGPEQYF. DNA for the CDR3: TGTGCCAGCATCTTTGGGCCCGAGCAGTACTTC.

The genes are TRBV5-1 and TRBJ2-1, with D perhaps TRBD2 (7 bases). The CDR3 contains 15 residues. V lost 6 bases and J 5 bases, leaving 18 bases between the germline ends. From germline, CDR1 is SGHRS and CDR2 YFSETQ. CDR3 amino acids: CASTGVRGGNNEQFF. The CDR3 DNA is TGCGCCAGCACCGGGGTTAGGGGGGGCAACAATGAGCAGTTCTTC.

The gene calls are TRBV7-2 and TRBJ1-5, with 8 positions matching TRBD1. Germline V gives CDR1 SGHTA, CDR2 FQGNSA. The CDR3 loop spans 17 amino acids. V lost 5 bases, J lost 9 bases, and 18 bases stayed unmatched. CDR3 sequence (DNA): TGTGCCAGCAGCCAACAAGCCAACAGGGGGTGGAGTAGGCCCCAGCATTTT. This codes for CASSQQANRGWSRPQHF. The whole variable domain, remainder taken from reference TRBV7-2 and TRBJ1-5, is GAGVSQSPSNKVTEKGKDVELRCDPISGHTALYWYRQSLGQGLEFLIYFQGNSAPDKSGLPSDRFSAERTGGSVSTLTIQRTQQEDSAVYLCASSQQANRGWSRPQHFGDGTRLSIL.

CDR3 sequence (DNA): TGTGCCAGCAGCGTAGGGACAAACGGCAATCAGCCCCAGCATTTT. It codes for CASSVGTNGNQPQHF. The chain links TRBV11-2 to TRBJ1-5, with D possibly being TRBD1 (6 bases). The CDR3 contains 15 residues. The germline gives CDR1 SGHAT, CDR2 FQNNGV. Trimming removed 5 bases from V and 2 bases from J, with 13 bases in between.